The present T cell receptor beta chain was sequenced within a study of blood T cells in healthy people across ages. Whole-study context: Template-switching capture recovered about one barcoded beta molecule per two T cells.

Every participating donor contributed roughly 9.6 milliliters of peripheral blood through a draw. Every sample yielded at least 6.5 million isolated PBMCs. Per the germline V gene, CDR1 is SGHTA and CDR2 is FQGNSA. The V and J ends lost 4 bases and 2 bases respectively, with 14 bases between them. The CDR3 extends over 15 amino acids. Concerning this clonotype: What it binds is unknown.

Through a sample-barcoded 5' primer and a J-beta primer mix, a second PCR was run for roughly 7 to 11 cycles. TCRdb analysed the 5' RACE reads with MiXCR anew, one entry per CDR3 protein. The table shows approximately 730,000 distinct CDR3 sequences, with roughly 44% occurring only once. The study, taken as a whole, reports: What prevented conclusive comparison of naive and antigen-experienced cells was that PBMCs were unsorted.

The sequence derives from a woman aged 60-75 years in good health. The sequenced material came from blood. The V gene is TRBV7-2, the J gene TRBJ2-5, with D perhaps TRBD2 (7 bases). CDR3 sequence reads: CASSWVGGLQETQYF. CDR3 coding DNA: TGTGCCAGCAGCTGGGTGGGGGGGCTACAAGAGACCCAGTACTTC.